These 8 T cell receptor beta chains share one sample of origin, sequenced in a study of blood T cell repertoires in COVID-19. TCRdb's copy holds only in-frame clones and misses some; the assay was immunoSEQ multiplex PCR. This repertoire shows some 300,000 clones, around 89% found once; its top ten account for around 4.3%. Material for sequencing was PBMCs or T cells enriched from blood (not recorded which). The receptors derive from a woman younger than 35 with acute COVID-19.

The rearrangement joins TRBV7-9 to TRBJ1-2; tentatively, D is TRBD1 (6 bases). CDR1 is SEHNR and CDR2 is FQNEAQ in the germline V gene (reference sequence). V was shortened by 6 bases and J by 3 bases, with 14 bases between the two germline ends. The CDR3 runs to 14 residues. As DNA, the CDR3 is TGTGCCAGCAGAGAGTTTGCAGGGGACTATGGCTACACCTTC. Protein: CASREFAGDYGYTF.

V and J are TRBV28 and TRBJ2-5; D is ambiguous. The CDR3 has 14 amino acids. Germline V gene data show CDR1 as MDHEN and CDR2 as SYDVKM. V lost 6 bases to trimming and J lost 0 bases, with 11 bases between them. CDR3 coding DNA: TGTGCCAGCAGACTATACCGGGACCAAGAGACCCAGTACTTC. Its protein is CASRLYRDQETQYF.

The chain has TRBV20-1 and TRBJ2-7, with a weak D call TRBD1 (6 bases). Germline loops: CDR1 DFQATT, CDR2 SNEGSKA (reference sequence). CDR3 length: 12 amino acids. V was shortened by 3 bases and J by 5 bases, with 11 bases between the two germline ends. The CDR3 is CSASNYRDEQYF. The CDR3, as DNA: TGCAGTGCTAGTAACTACAGGGACGAGCAGTACTTC.

The gene calls are TRBV28 and TRBJ1-5; D gene uncertain. The germline gives CDR1 MDHEN, CDR2 SYDVKM. CDR3 length equals 12 residues. V was pared by 5 bases and J by 1 base, with 3 bases between. The DNA of the CDR3 is TGTGCCAGCAGTCAGAGCAATCAGCCCCAGCATTTT. It specifies CASSQSNQPQHF.

This clone was observed a few times. The CDR3 nucleotides read TGTGCCAGCTCACCACCGGAGGGGGGGCAGGGATCAAGTGGCTACACCTTC. This codes for CASSPPEGGQGSSGYTF. The chain combines TRBV18 with TRBJ1-2, with D perhaps TRBD1 (6 bases). The V end lost 0 bases, the J end lost 7 bases, and 21 bases lay between the germline ends. Germline V gene lookup returns CDR1 KGHSH and CDR2 LQKENI. The CDR3 length is 17 residues.

The chain joins TRBV7-2 to TRBJ2-5; a possible D gene is TRBD1 (6 bases). Per germline, CDR1 SGHTA and CDR2 FQGNSA. V lost 1 base, J lost 2 bases, and 11 bases lay in between. This CDR3 spans 15 amino acids. In DNA, the CDR3 is TGTGCCAGCAGCTTAGGCACAGGGAGACAAGAGACCCAGTACTTC. Amino acid sequence: CASSLGTGRQETQYF.

V is TRBV6-5 and J is TRBJ1-6, with TRBD1 identical over 7 bases. V was pared by 6 bases and J by 11 bases, with 13 bases of the junction left unmatched. The CDR3 has 15 residues. CDR1 and CDR2 (germline): MNHEY, SVGAGI. This chain's CDR3 is CASSPSQGRNPPLHF. The CDR3 DNA reads as TGTGCCAGCAGCCCCTCACAGGGGAGGAATCCACCCCTCCACTTT.

This chain joins TRBV30 and TRBJ2-5, with 7 bases fitting TRBD2. V shed 3 bases, J shed 4 bases, and the junction held 5 bases outside the gene matches. Germline V gene data show CDR1 as GTSNPN and CDR2 as SVGIG (reference sequence). The CDR3 has 13 residues. The CDR3 is CAWRRSGVETQYF. CDR3 DNA sequence: TGTGCCTGGAGGCGGAGCGGGGTAGAGACCCAGTACTTC.